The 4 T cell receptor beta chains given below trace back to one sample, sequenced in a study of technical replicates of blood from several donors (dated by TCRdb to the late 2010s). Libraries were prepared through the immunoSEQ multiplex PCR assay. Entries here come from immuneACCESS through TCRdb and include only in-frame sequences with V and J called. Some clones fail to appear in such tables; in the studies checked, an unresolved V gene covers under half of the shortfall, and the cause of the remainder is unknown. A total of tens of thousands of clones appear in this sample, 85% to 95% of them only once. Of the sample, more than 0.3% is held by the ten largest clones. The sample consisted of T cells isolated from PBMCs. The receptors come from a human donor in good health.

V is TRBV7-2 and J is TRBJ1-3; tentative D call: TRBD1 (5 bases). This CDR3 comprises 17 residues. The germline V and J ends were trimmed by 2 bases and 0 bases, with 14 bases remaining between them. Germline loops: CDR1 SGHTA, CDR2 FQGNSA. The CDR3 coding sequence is TGTGCCAGCAGCTTAAATCTGGGCGGACACTCTGGAAACACCATATATTTT. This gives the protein CASSLNLGGHSGNTIYF.

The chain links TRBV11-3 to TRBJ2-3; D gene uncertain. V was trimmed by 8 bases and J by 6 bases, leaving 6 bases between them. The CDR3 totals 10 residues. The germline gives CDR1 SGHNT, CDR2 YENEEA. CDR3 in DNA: TGTGCCAGCTCGGGTGATACGCAGTATTTT. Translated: CASSGDTQYF.

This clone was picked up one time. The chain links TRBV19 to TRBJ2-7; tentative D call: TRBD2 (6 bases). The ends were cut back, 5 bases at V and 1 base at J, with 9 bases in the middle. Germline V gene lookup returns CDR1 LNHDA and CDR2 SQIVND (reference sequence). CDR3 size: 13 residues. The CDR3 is CASSGSGSYEQYF. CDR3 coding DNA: TGTGCCAGTAGTGGTAGCGGTTCCTACGAGCAGTACTTC.

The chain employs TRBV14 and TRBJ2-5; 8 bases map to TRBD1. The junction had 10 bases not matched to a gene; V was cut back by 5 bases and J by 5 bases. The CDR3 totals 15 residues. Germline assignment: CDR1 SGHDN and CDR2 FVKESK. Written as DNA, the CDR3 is TGTGCCAGCAGCTTGACAGGGGCCTATCGGGAGACCCAGTACTTC. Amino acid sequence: CASSLTGAYRETQYF.